This T cell receptor (beta chain) was captured by sequencing in a study of T cell responses to AZD1222 COVID-19 vaccine. The study, taken as a whole, reports: There were repertoire samples only from the period after the peak T cell response. Only a handful of AZD1222 recipients were seropositive at baseline. The donor cohort was predominantly white British with a female majority, and clonal diversity may have been underestimated.

The repertoire was sequenced with immunoSEQ multiplex PCR; TCRdb's copy has only in-frame clones and lacks some. The sample yields approximately 120,000 clones, over 80% seen once. This clone was detected once. Its matching antigen is unknown. The CDR3 spans 14 residues. V was pared by 3 bases and J by 3 bases, with 4 bases of the junction left unmatched. CDR1 is MNHEY, CDR2 SVGAGI, per germline. The chain couples TRBV6-5 to TRBJ2-7; TRBD1 matches at 8 bases. This TCR derives from an adult in good health. Material: peripheral blood, obtained on day 0 of AZD1222 vaccination. CDR3 sequence: CASSYADRDYEQYF. Written as DNA, the CDR3 is TGTGCCAGCAGTTATGCGGACAGGGACTACGAGCAGTACTTC.